This passage covers 21 T cell receptor beta chains from one sample sequenced in a study of cytomegalovirus exposure and HLA in healthy donors. Primers for the PCR totalled 60 Vbeta and 13 Jbeta. Only in-frame clones appear in the TCRdb table, and some are missing; sequencing was by immunoSEQ multiplex PCR. This sample has 65,000 to 80,000 clones, with approximately 72% found just once. The sequencing sample was made of PBMCs. These receptors came from a woman between 40 and 55 years old in good health and CMV-seropositive.

This sequence joins TRBV16 and TRBJ1-5, with D perhaps matching TRBD1 (5 bases). CDR1 is KGHSY, CDR2 FQNENV, per germline. This CDR3 contains 16 residues. V gave up 4 bases and J gave up 0 bases, with 13 bases separating them. In nucleotides, the CDR3 is TGTGCCAGCAGCCCAGGAGTACAGGATAGCAATCAGCCCCAGCATTTT. Its translation is CASSPGVQDSNQPQHF. Complete variable domain (other parts from reference TRBV16 and TRBJ1-5): GEEVAQTPKHLVRGEGQKAKLYCAPIKGHSYVFWYQQVLKNEFKFLISFQNENVFDETGMPKERFSAKCLPNSPCSLEIQATKLEDSAVYFCASSPGVQDSNQPQHFGDGTRLSIL.

The chain joins TRBV7-2 to TRBJ2-5, with 13 bases identical to TRBD2. With 5 bases clipped from V and 4 bases from J, the junction kept 7 bases outside the gene matches. Germline V gene sequence: CDR1 SGHTA, CDR2 FQGNSA. CDR3 length: 16 residues. For the CDR3, the DNA is TGTGCCAGCAGCGTGACTAGCGGGGGGCTGGGAGAGACCCAGTACTTC. It yields the protein CASSVTSGGLGETQYF.

This chain connects TRBV5-1 to TRBJ2-7, with TRBD1 matching 8 bases. CDR3 length: 15 residues. V trimming: 5 bases; J trimming: 2 bases; junction bases outside the gene matches: 9. In germline, CDR1 is SGHRS, CDR2 YFSETQ. The CDR3 DNA is TGCGCCAGCAGTCTCCAGACAGGGGAACCCTACGAGCAGTACTTC. It specifies CASSLQTGEPYEQYF.

The chain combines TRBV6-1 with TRBJ1-5, with TRBD1 matching over 8 bases. Germline V gene lookup returns CDR1 MNHNS and CDR2 SASEGT. J was trimmed by 3 bases and V by 4 bases; bases with no gene match: 5. This CDR3 contains 15 residues. CDR3 coding DNA: TGTGCCAGCAGTGCCGGACAGGGACTCAATCAGCCCCAGCATTTT. Amino acid sequence: CASSAGQGLNQPQHF.

The rearrangement links TRBV2 to TRBJ2-3; 12 nucleotides match TRBD1. The CDR3 sequence is 14 residues long. V trimming: 8 bases; J trimming: 7 bases; junction bases outside the gene matches: 7. In germline, CDR1 is SNHLY, CDR2 FYNNEI. CDR3 nucleotides: TGTGCCAGCTCTGGGACAGGGGGCAGGAATACGCAGTATTTT. Its translation is CASSGTGGRNTQYF.

The V gene is TRBV7-6, the J gene TRBJ1-1; perhaps TRBD1 as D (6 bases). Trimming took off 1 base at V and 4 bases at J, with 10 bases between the two ends. Germline V gene data show CDR1 as SGHVS and CDR2 as FNYEAQ. The CDR3 extends over 14 amino acids. CDR3 sequence reads: CASSLGGGATEAFF. The DNA for the CDR3 is TGTGCCAGCAGCTTAGGAGGGGGAGCCACTGAAGCTTTCTTT.

This sequence joins TRBV7-2 and TRBJ1-1; 9 bases fit TRBD1. The germline V gene has CDR1 SGHTA and CDR2 FQGNSA. The trim removed 5 bases at V and 0 bases at J, leaving 4 bases unmatched. This CDR3 spans 15 amino acids. CDR3 loop: CASSRGDRVNTEAFF. CDR3 sequence (DNA): TGTGCCAGCAGCCGGGGGGACAGGGTGAACACTGAAGCTTTCTTT.

This clone was detected a few times. CDR3 DNA sequence: TGTGCCTCTTCCACGGGACAGAACTATGGCTACACCTTC. Translation: CASSTGQNYGYTF. The V gene is TRBV30, the J gene TRBJ1-2, with 7 bases that match TRBD1. Germline assignment: CDR1 GTSNPN and CDR2 SVGIG (reference sequence). The CDR3 loop spans 13 amino acids. Trimming at V came to 7 bases and at J to 2 bases, leaving 7 bases not matched to a gene.

The rearrangement uses TRBV7-3 and TRBJ2-3, with TRBD1 matching over 9 bases. V shed 5 bases and J 4 bases; nucleotides not matched to a gene: 4. The CDR3 spans 14 residues. CDR1 is SGHTA, CDR2 FQGTGA, per germline. The CDR3 region is CASSSGQGPDTQYF. The CDR3 region has the DNA TGTGCCAGCAGCAGCGGACAGGGGCCAGATACGCAGTATTTT.

The V and J genes are TRBV7-9 and TRBJ1-1; D not certain. Trimming cost V 7 bases and J 0 bases, with 3 bases left between them. This CDR3 contains 11 residues. CDR1 is SEHNR and CDR2 is FQNEAQ in the germline V gene (reference sequence). The CDR3 sequence: CASNMNTEAFF. The CDR3 bases are TGTGCCAGCAATATGAACACTGAAGCTTTCTTT.

This clone was seen a few times. CDR3 nucleotides: TGTGCCAGCAGCTGGGGTGGGGGCCGCTACTACGAGCAGTACTTC. Its protein is CASSWGGGRYYEQYF. This sequence joins TRBV6-5 and TRBJ2-7; TRBD1 is a possible D gene (6 bases). CDR3 length: 15 residues. The germline gives CDR1 MNHEY, CDR2 SVGAGI. The V and J ends lost 6 bases and 3 bases respectively, with 18 bases between them.

The V and J genes are TRBV7-9 and TRBJ2-2, with 8 bases aligning to TRBD1. The CDR3 extends over 16 amino acids. The J segment lost 4 bases and the V segment lost 6 bases, leaving 10 bases of the junction unmatched. Germline CDR1 reads SEHNR; CDR2 reads FQNEAQ (reference sequence). Here the CDR3 DNA reads TGTGCCAGCAGGGCTAGCCAGGGGGCGACCACCGGGGAGCTGTTTTTT. It translates to CASRASQGATTGELFF.

With respect to this clone: At one boundary the junction diverges from the germline segment, which might be a read error. J is TRBJ1-2 and V is TRBV6-1; TRBD1 aligns across 10 bases. CDR1 is MNHNS, CDR2 SASEGT, per germline. This CDR3 is 17 amino acids long. The chain's CDR3 is CANSAVDRGVYDYGYTF. DNA of the CDR3: TGTGCCAACAGTGCTGTGGACAGGGGGGTTTATGACTATGGCTACACCTTC.

The chain uses TRBV18 and TRBJ2-7, with 8 nucleotides matching TRBD2. Losses at the gene ends were 0 bases for V and 2 bases for J; bases not matched to a gene: 3. The CDR3 runs 15 residues. Germline CDR1 KGHSH, CDR2 LQKENI. Here the CDR3 DNA reads TGTGCCAGCTCACCACCCGGGGGGGCTACCTACGAGCAGTACTTC. This gives the protein CASSPPGGATYEQYF.

The chain has TRBV4-1 and TRBJ1-4, with a tentative D call TRBD1 (5 bases). The V end was cut by 3 bases, the J end by 6 bases, with 17 bases between. CDR1 and CDR2 (germline): MGHRA, YSYEKL. The CDR3 runs 16 residues. CDR3 sequence (DNA): TGCGCCAGCAGCCATTCAACCGGGACTCCAGATGAAAAACTGTTTTTT. Its protein is CASSHSTGTPDEKLFF.

The chain employs TRBV4-3 and TRBJ2-3, with unresolved D. Trimming took off 3 bases at V and 0 bases at J, with 4 bases between the two ends. Germline CDR1 reads LGHNA; CDR2 reads YSLEER. The CDR3 loop spans 13 amino acids. CDR3 DNA: TGCGCCAGCAGCCATCCAAGCACAGATACGCAGTATTTT. Protein sequence: CASSHPSTDTQYF.

The rearrangement links TRBV4-1 to TRBJ1-4, with D possibly TRBD1 on 5 matching bases. Trimming took 3 bases from V and 8 from J, leaving 13 bases between them. CDR3 size: 14 residues. The germline V gene has CDR1 MGHRA and CDR2 YSYEKL. CDR3: CASSQLNRGEKLFF. The CDR3 DNA sequence: TGCGCCAGCAGCCAGCTCAACCGGGGGGAAAAACTGTTTTTT.

The V gene is TRBV7-2, the J gene TRBJ2-1, with TRBD2 identical over 11 bases. The length of the CDR3 is 15 residues. J gave up 5 bases and V 5 bases, and 5 bases lay outside the gene matches. The V gene's germline CDR1 is SGHTA and CDR2 FQGNSA. The CDR3 DNA reads as TGTGCCAGCAGCCTGACTAGCGGGGTAGACAATGAGCAGTTCTTC. Encoded protein: CASSLTSGVDNEQFF.

The chain combines TRBV7-9 with TRBJ2-1; 8 bases line up with TRBD2. From germline, CDR1 is SEHNR and CDR2 FQNEAQ (reference sequence). V gave up 5 bases and J gave up 8 bases; unmatched junction bases: 8. The CDR3 has 14 residues. This chain's CDR3 is CASSKGLDPDEQFF. The CDR3 DNA sequence: TGTGCCAGCAGCAAGGGACTAGACCCGGATGAGCAGTTCTTC.

V and J are TRBV7-2 and TRBJ2-1; perhaps TRBD2 as D (6 bases). Per the germline V gene, CDR1 is SGHTA and CDR2 is FQGNSA. The V end lost 3 bases, the J end lost 6 bases, and 12 bases lay between the germline ends. The CDR3 loop spans 14 amino acids. DNA for the CDR3: TGTGCCAGCAGCTTCAGACCGGAGGGCAATGAGCAGTTCTTC. Amino acids: CASSFRPEGNEQFF.

This clone was seen only once. J is TRBJ2-3 and V is TRBV2; TRBD2 agrees at 12 bases. The CDR3 is 19 amino acids. The V gene's germline CDR1 is SNHLY and CDR2 FYNNEI. J was trimmed by 5 bases and V by 3 bases; bases with no gene match: 15. CDR3 nucleotides: TGTGCCAGCAGTGAGTTCTCGGGGAAGACTAGCGGGGGAAGAGATACGCAGTATTTT. Its protein is CASSEFSGKTSGGRDTQYF.